These T cell receptor beta chains were read from a single sample in a study of blood T cell repertoires in COVID-19. The data were produced by immunoSEQ multiplex PCR, yet TCRdb's version contains in-frame clones alone and is incomplete. This repertoire shows some 170,000 clones, approximately 80% found once; its top ten account for 6%. Sequences were obtained from PBMCs or T cells enriched from blood (not recorded which). Source of these receptors: a man aged 40-49 years who had recovered from COVID-19. Each CDR3 is given with its conserved first and last residue. A clone size is listed for some rows: how often the clone was seen (once, few, many), or a class if it is expanded.

cdr3_length: 15
v_call: TRBV10-3
clone_size: NA
cdr3_aa: CAIRPERINTGELFF

cdr3_length: 17
v_call: TRBV5-1
clone_size: NA
cdr3_aa: CASSLAGGPSGANVLTF

cdr3_length: 15
v_call: TRBV5-5
clone_size: NA
cdr3_aa: CASSWGDRDNSPLHF

cdr3_length: 15
v_call: TRBV5-5
clone_size: NA
cdr3_aa: CASSWGGQAPGELFF

cdr3_length: 15
v_call: TRBV5-1
clone_size: NA
cdr3_aa: CASSLGTGVNEKLFF

cdr3_length: 13
v_call: TRBV6-5
clone_size: NA
cdr3_aa: CASGYRAHEEAFF

cdr3_length: 17
v_call: TRBV5-4
clone_size: NA
cdr3_aa: CASSLGQDSSYNSPLHF

cdr3_length: 13
v_call: TRBV5-4
clone_size: NA
cdr3_aa: CASSAGPPSGYTF

cdr3_length: 17
v_call: TRBV7-3
clone_size: NA
cdr3_aa: CASSLRTSGSNTDTQYF

cdr3_length: 14
v_call: TRBV3-1/TRBV3-2
clone_size: NA
cdr3_aa: CASRPYSTTNEQFF

cdr3_length: 18
v_call: TRBV29-1
clone_size: NA
cdr3_aa: CSVHPTSPRQVEINEQFF

cdr3_length: 14
v_call: TRBV29-1
clone_size: NA
cdr3_aa: CSVPTTGIGFGYTF

cdr3_length: 15
v_call: TRBV9
clone_size: NA
cdr3_aa: CASSVGWRGMVEAFF

cdr3_length: 15
v_call: TRBV15
clone_size: NA
cdr3_aa: CATSRVPGQGYEQYF

cdr3_length: 13
v_call: TRBV3-1/TRBV3-2
clone_size: NA
cdr3_aa: CASSQTLAGAQYF

cdr3_length: 14
v_call: TRBV11-3
clone_size: NA
cdr3_aa: CASSLTGGDTEAFF

cdr3_length: 16
v_call: TRBV24-1
clone_size: NA
cdr3_aa: CATSDPAGSSTDTQYF

cdr3_length: 17
v_call: TRBV5-1
clone_size: NA
cdr3_aa: CASSLQDSGGSGDTQYF

cdr3_length: 14
v_call: TRBV6-5
clone_size: NA
cdr3_aa: CASRPGTGANEQFF

cdr3_length: 15
v_call: TRBV10-3
clone_size: once
cdr3_aa: CAISDRGLGNTEAFF

cdr3_length: 14
v_call: TRBV20-1
clone_size: many
cdr3_aa: CSASFFSSGSEQFF

cdr3_length: 15
v_call: TRBV11-2
clone_size: NA
cdr3_aa: CASSYLGLAGQTQYF

cdr3_length: 12
v_call: TRBV12-5
clone_size: once
cdr3_aa: CAERRPGGGYTF

cdr3_length: 14
v_call: TRBV29-1
clone_size: NA
cdr3_aa: CSVQAGGLADTQYF

cdr3_length: 13
v_call: TRBV18
clone_size: once
cdr3_aa: CASSPAGQETQYF

cdr3_length: 13
v_call: TRBV19
clone_size: many
cdr3_aa: CASKDSSRGGYTF

cdr3_length: 15
v_call: TRBV7-6
clone_size: NA
cdr3_aa: CASSFSALGYNEQFF

cdr3_length: 13
v_call: TRBV18
clone_size: NA
cdr3_aa: CASSPIYQETQYF

cdr3_length: 18
v_call: TRBV13
clone_size: NA
cdr3_aa: CASSPSGGDPQGLSEQYF

cdr3_length: 14
v_call: TRBV3-1/TRBV3-2
clone_size: once
cdr3_aa: CASSPSGHSYEQYF

cdr3_length: 16
v_call: TRBV11-3
clone_size: NA
cdr3_aa: CASSLGLAGGPDTQYF

cdr3_length: 16
v_call: TRBV3-1/TRBV3-2
clone_size: many
cdr3_aa: CASSQGTGYMNTEAFF

cdr3_length: 20
v_call: TRBV3-1/TRBV3-2
clone_size: few
cdr3_aa: CASSRSPGQGGQHSGNTIYF

cdr3_length: 14
v_call: TRBV6-5
clone_size: NA
cdr3_aa: CASRGGVRFYEQYF

cdr3_length: 16
v_call: TRBV24-1
clone_size: NA
cdr3_aa: CATSAPGAGGPATQYF

cdr3_length: 18
v_call: TRBV5-1
clone_size: few
cdr3_aa: CASSLGTGDTLDNSPLHF

cdr3_length: 14
v_call: TRBV19
clone_size: NA
cdr3_aa: CASSSETGRQPQHF

cdr3_length: 19
v_call: TRBV5-1
clone_size: NA
cdr3_aa: CASSRAGLAGGPRTDTQYF

cdr3_length: 16
v_call: TRBV5-1
clone_size: NA
cdr3_aa: CASSSMTGTRTDTQYF

cdr3_length: 15
v_call: TRBV7-9
clone_size: NA
cdr3_aa: CASSRTSGDRQTQYF

cdr3_length: 16
v_call: TRBV7-2
clone_size: NA
cdr3_aa: CASSSVGGQRHYGYTF

cdr3_length: 11
v_call: TRBV30
clone_size: NA
cdr3_aa: CAWGEGLYYTF

cdr3_length: 17
v_call: TRBV9
clone_size: NA
cdr3_aa: CASSSSPVRQGDSPLHF

cdr3_length: 12
v_call: TRBV12-3/TRBV12-4
clone_size: few
cdr3_aa: CASSLGTSGGSF

cdr3_length: 11
v_call: TRBV30
clone_size: NA
cdr3_aa: CAWESGETQYF

cdr3_length: 12
v_call: TRBV12-3/TRBV12-4
clone_size: once
cdr3_aa: CASTPSGGPQYF

cdr3_length: 17
v_call: TRBV7-9
clone_size: NA
cdr3_aa: CASSLGRLAGGTDTQYF

cdr3_length: 16
v_call: TRBV12-5
clone_size: NA
cdr3_aa: CASGLVLGHLTDTQYF

cdr3_length: 15
v_call: TRBV4-1
clone_size: NA
cdr3_aa: CASSLQLGGAGELFF

cdr3_length: 13
v_call: TRBV5-1
clone_size: once
cdr3_aa: CASRGRGDSPLHF

cdr3_length: 18
v_call: TRBV24-1
clone_size: NA
cdr3_aa: CATSDLQRAGQGVNEQFF

cdr3_length: 15
v_call: TRBV15
clone_size: NA
cdr3_aa: CATSRDTGRNQPQHF

cdr3_length: 15
v_call: TRBV6-5
clone_size: NA
cdr3_aa: CASRNSGGTSYEQYF

cdr3_length: 15
v_call: TRBV5-1
clone_size: few
cdr3_aa: CASSGGRGSYNEQFF